This entry concerns a single TCR beta chain. The CDR3 contains 15 residues. The V gene end was trimmed by 1 base and the J gene end by 3 bases; junction bases not matched to a gene: 4. Germline V lookup: CDR1 SGHRS, CDR2 YFSETQ. Participant ages covered about 18 to 89 years across 24 US areas. The data are from a study of blood T cell repertoires in COVID-19. Background on the study: Material from acute and convalescent COVID-19 was sourced from the United States, Italy and Spain. Sources were T cells, B-cell-depleted T cells, or PBMCs; the material itself was cDNA or gDNA.

Authors' data handling: Reference gene primer amplification gave estimated nucleated cell counts. Measured with immunoSEQ multiplex PCR; TCRdb has only the in-frame clones, and not every one. V and J calls and clone size are given by that table; D and trimming were obtained from the DNA. Of about 430,000 clones in the sample, 88% are singletons; the top ten hold 0.97%. Source material: PBMCs or T cells enriched from blood (not recorded which). The clonotype comes from a woman under 40 with acute COVID-19. The rearrangement uses TRBV5-1 and TRBJ2-1, with 7 bases identical to TRBD2. This CDR3 is CASSLSASGYNEQFF. The DNA of the CDR3 is TGCGCCAGCAGCTTGTCGGCTAGCGGCTACAATGAGCAGTTCTTC.